This section outlines one TCR beta chain sequence together with its context. The data stem from a study of blood T cell repertoires in COVID-19. Study information: Italy, Spain and the United States were the sources of the convalescent and acute COVID-19 samples. In each case, the material was cDNA or gDNA derived from T cells, B-cell-depleted T cells, or PBMCs.

With 10 bases removed from V and 0 bases from J, the gap between germline ends came to 12 bases. Germline assignment: CDR1 SEHNR and CDR2 FQNEAQ (reference sequence). This CDR3 has 13 amino acids. In the authors' workflow: Nucleated cell counts were estimated from reference gene primer amplification. Profiling relied on immunoSEQ multiplex PCR, and the TCRdb table lists in-frame clones only, not all of them. Clonal size and the V and J genes are those of that table, whereas D and trimming came from the DNA. The sample yields 180,000 or so clones, more than 80% seen once. Sequencing input: peripheral blood. The TCR comes from a woman in her sixties with acute or convalescent COVID-19. The chain carries TRBV7-9 and TRBJ1-1; maybe TRBD1 (6 bases). The CDR3: CAIVKGVNTEAFF. The CDR3 coding sequence is TGTGCCATCGTCAAGGGGGTGAACACTGAAGCTTTCTTT.